This T cell receptor (beta chain) was sequenced in a study of T cell repertoires in ileal Crohn's disease. Method: immunoSEQ multiplex PCR; TCRdb's copy keeps in-frame clones and lacks some. The table records roughly 60,000 clones, roughly nine tenths of them present only once. Regarding time point: neoterminal ileum biopsy at postoperative endoscopy, about 6 months after surgery. V lost 4 bases, J lost 7 bases, and 12 bases lay in between. The CDR3 totals 14 residues. Germline CDR1 SGDLS, CDR2 YYNGEE. Sequenced input: ileal tissue. The TCR sequence derives from an adult with Crohn's disease. J is TRBJ1-6 and V is TRBV9, with unresolved D. The CDR3 sequence is CASSTRGSNSPLHF. In DNA, the CDR3 is TGTGCCAGCAGCACACGAGGGTCCAATTCACCCCTCCACTTT.